A single sample gave rise to the 32 T cell receptor beta chains below, sequenced in a study of shared clonotypes between healthy human individuals. The repertoire was sequenced with immunoSEQ multiplex PCR; TCRdb's copy has only in-frame clones and lacks some. The sample consists of roughly 490,000 clones, about 82% of them appearing once. Material for sequencing was PBMCs. These TCRs come from a woman in her thirties or forties in good health. Some clones in this sample may be carry-over from other donors' samples.

V and J are TRBV9 and TRBJ2-5, with 12 bases matching TRBD2. The germline V gene encodes CDR1 SGDLS and CDR2 YYNGEE. The CDR3 is 14 amino acids. The J segment lost 5 bases and the V segment lost 4 bases, leaving 3 bases of the junction unmatched. CDR3 sequence reads: CASSFGTSGETQYF. CDR3 nucleotide sequence: TGTGCCAGCAGCTTCGGGACTAGCGGGGAGACCCAGTACTTC.

This clone has a single count. The chain is built from TRBV27 and TRBJ1-5, with TRBD1 identical over 7 bases. Germline CDR1 and CDR2: MNHEY and SMNVEV (reference sequence). This CDR3 region has 15 residues. V lost 4 bases to trimming and J lost 3 bases; unmatched junction nucleotides: 6. The CDR3: CASSSYRGANQPQHF. The CDR3 coding sequence is TGTGCCAGCAGTTCCTACAGGGGAGCCAATCAGCCCCAGCATTTT.

This sequence joins TRBV5-1 and TRBJ2-5, with a weak D call TRBD2 (6 bases). The germline CDR1 and CDR2 sequences are SGHRS and YFSETQ. CDR3 length equals 15 residues. With 6 bases removed from V and 1 base from J, the gap between germline ends came to 16 bases. CDR3: CASKEGGLSQETQYF. CDR3 DNA: TGCGCCAGCAAAGAGGGAGGTTTATCCCAAGAGACCCAGTACTTC.

The chain employs TRBV15 and TRBJ2-1; D gene unclear. The CDR3 consists of 16 residues. Trimming stripped 1 base from V and 8 bases from J, with 18 bases between. Germline CDR1 and CDR2: LNHNV and YYDKDF (reference sequence). In DNA, the CDR3 is TGTGCCACCAGCAGAGGGTCAGGACCCTCTAGGGATGAGCAGTTCTTC. It specifies CATSRGSGPSRDEQFF.

V and J are TRBV10-3 and TRBJ2-1; a weak D match, TRBD2 (5 bases). The CDR3 covers 14 residues. CDR1 is ENHRY and CDR2 is SYGVKD in the germline V gene. V lost 10 bases and J lost 4, with 17 bases in between. In nucleotides, the CDR3 is TGTGCCACCACCTTGCAAGCGGAATACAATGAGCAGTTCTTC. Amino acids: CATTLQAEYNEQFF.

V gene TRBV7-8 combines with J gene TRBJ1-1; a possible D gene is TRBD1 (6 bases). CDR1 and CDR2 from the germline V gene are SGHVS and FQNEAQ. V was shortened by 1 base and J by 5 bases, with 8 bases between the two germline ends. The CDR3 covers 13 residues. The CDR3 nucleotides are TGTGCCAGCAGCTTAGACAGGGAGACTGAAGCTTTCTTT. It yields the protein CASSLDRETEAFF.

This chain connects TRBV9 to TRBJ2-1; TRBD2 matches 8 bases. Germline CDR1 reads SGDLS; CDR2 reads YYNGEE. V was pared by 1 base and J by 6 bases, with 6 bases of the junction left unmatched. This CDR3 comprises 15 residues. The CDR3 DNA reads TGTGCCAGCAGCGTAAGAGCGGGAGATTTCAATGAGCAGTTCTTC. Translated: CASSVRAGDFNEQFF.

The J gene is TRBJ2-7, the V gene TRBV19; D not certain. The germline CDR1 and CDR2 sequences are LNHDA and SQIVND (reference sequence). CDR3 size: 12 residues. V lost 0 bases and J 7 bases, leaving 7 bases between the germline ends. CDR3 residues: CASSIDLTEQYF. For the CDR3, the DNA is TGTGCCAGTAGTATAGATCTAACAGAGCAGTACTTC.

The V and J genes are TRBV19 and TRBJ1-4; 11 bases agree with TRBD1. V gave up 10 bases and J gave up 2 bases; unmatched junction bases: 3. CDR1 and CDR2 (germline): LNHDA, SQIVND (reference sequence). This CDR3 is 14 amino acids long. CDR3: CATRTGGTNEKLFF. The CDR3 nucleotides read TGTGCCACCAGGACAGGGGGCACTAATGAAAAACTGTTTTTT.

This rearrangement joins TRBV7-9 to TRBJ2-5; tentative D call: TRBD2 (5 bases). The CDR3 has 12 amino acids. Trimming stripped 7 bases from V and 0 bases from J, with 6 bases between. The V gene's germline CDR1 is SEHNR and CDR2 FQNEAQ (reference sequence). This chain's CDR3 is CASTTNQETQYF. In nucleotides, the CDR3 is TGTGCCAGCACGACTAACCAAGAGACCCAGTACTTC.

This clone has more than one count but fewer than ten. The V gene is TRBV4-1, the J gene TRBJ1-3; the D is unclear. There are 15 residues in the CDR3. V was pared by 1 base and J by 1 base, with 8 bases between. Germline CDR1 MGHRA, CDR2 YSYEKL. The CDR3 loop is CASSQGPKSGNTIYF. Here the CDR3 DNA reads TGCGCCAGCAGCCAAGGGCCTAAGTCTGGAAACACCATATATTTT.

This chain uses TRBV28 with TRBJ2-1; a possible D gene is TRBD2 (5 bases). The CDR3 covers 15 residues. CDR1 is MDHEN, CDR2 SYDVKM, per germline. The V gene lost 4 bases and the J gene lost 6 bases, with 16 bases spanning the gap. The CDR3 spells CASSSGDRLGNEQFF. The CDR3 nucleotides read TGTGCCAGCAGTTCCGGGGATAGGTTGGGCAATGAGCAGTTCTTC.

There are a few counts of this clone. This rearrangement joins TRBV7-9 to TRBJ2-2; D is unresolved. CDR3 length: 16 residues. The V gene lost 1 base and the J gene lost 6 bases, with 15 bases spanning the gap. Germline values: CDR1 SEHNR, CDR2 FQNEAQ (reference sequence). In nucleotides, the CDR3 is TGTGCCAGCAGCTTAGGGGGTTACTCACGCCCCGGGGAGCTGTTTTTT. Translated: CASSLGGYSRPGELFF.

This clone was recorded once. A far larger clone is only one base removed, so a read error is likely. Because it lacks the conserved phenylalanine or tryptophan at the end, this CDR3 is likely a read error. This sequence joins TRBV6-1 and TRBJ2-2, with D maybe TRBD2 (6 bases). This CDR3 has 15 amino acids. V was shortened by 7 bases and J by 6 bases, with 18 bases between the two germline ends. Germline V gives CDR1 MNHNS, CDR2 SASEGT. CDR3 amino acids: CASNSGEAPPGELFS. DNA of the CDR3: TGTGCCAGCAATTCCGGGGAGGCTCCCCCCGGGGAGCTGTTTTCT.

This sequence joins TRBV6-1 and TRBJ1-4; 9 nucleotides line up with TRBD1. The V gene end was trimmed by 0 bases and the J gene end by 8 bases; junction bases not matched to a gene: 7. The CDR3 loop spans 16 amino acids. The germline gives CDR1 MNHNS, CDR2 SASEGT. The DNA for the CDR3 is TGTGCCAGCAGTGAAGCACCGGGACAGGGCTCCGAAAAACTGTTTTTT. Its translation: CASSEAPGQGSEKLFF.

This chain joins TRBV6-5 and TRBJ2-2; D is possibly TRBD1 (6 bases). This CDR3 has 16 amino acids. The V and J ends lost 2 bases and 5 bases respectively, with 15 bases between them. CDR1 and CDR2 (germline): MNHEY, SVGAGI. The CDR3 bases are TGTGCCAGCAGTTACGTAGGACAGTTTATTACCGGGGAGCTGTTTTTT. Its protein product is CASSYVGQFITGELFF.

With respect to this clone: A much larger clone differs from this one at a single base, so this may be a read error. The sample has other DNA sequences that encode this CDR3 too. This chain uses TRBV7-7 with TRBJ2-2; no clear D. The CDR3 totals 12 residues. V gave up 0 bases and J gave up 7 bases, with 3 bases separating them. Germline-derived CDR1 and CDR2 are SSHAT and FNYEAQ (reference sequence). The CDR3 DNA reads as TGTGCCAGCAGCTTAGCGGGCGGGGAGCTGTTTTTT. It yields the protein CASSLAGGELFF.

V is TRBV19 and J is TRBJ1-4, with 10 bases identical to TRBD1. The V gene end was trimmed by 8 bases and the J gene end by 7 bases; junction bases not matched to a gene: 7. Germline CDR1 reads LNHDA; CDR2 reads SQIVND (reference sequence). This CDR3 has 14 amino acids. The CDR3 DNA sequence: TGTGCCAGTGGCCGCCGGGACAGGGGTGAAAAACTGTTTTTT. It is translated as CASGRRDRGEKLFF. The full variable domain, in which reference TRBV19 and TRBJ1-4 provide the parts outside the CDR3, is DGGITQSPKYLFRKEGQNVTLSCEQNLNHDAMYWYRQDPGQGLRLIYYSQIVNDFQKGDIAEGYSVSREKKESFPLTVTSAQKNPTAFYLCASGRRDRGEKLFFGSGTQLSVL.

The sample holds a few counts of this clone. V usage is TRBV30 and J usage is TRBJ1-2; a weak D match, TRBD1 (6 bases). V was trimmed by 2 bases and J by 8 bases, leaving 12 bases between them. The germline gives CDR1 GTSNPN, CDR2 SVGIG (reference sequence). There are 12 residues in the CDR3. CDR3 in DNA: TGTGCCTGGAGTATGGGGGCGCGCGGCTACACCTTC. This encodes CAWSMGARGYTF.

The chain is built from TRBV11-3 and TRBJ1-1; 10 positions agree with TRBD1. Germline CDR1 reads SGHNT; CDR2 reads YENEEA. The CDR3 consists of 16 residues. V lost 5 bases and J lost 3; bases outside the gene matches: 9. CDR3 in amino acids: CASSTRGTGEHTEAFF. The CDR3 bases are TGTGCCAGCAGCACCAGGGGGACAGGGGAGCACACTGAAGCTTTCTTT.

V is TRBV28 and J is TRBJ2-2, with TRBD2 as a possible D gene (6 bases). CDR3 length equals 15 residues. Looked up from germline, CDR1 is MDHEN and CDR2 is SYDVKM. Trimming left V 7 bases short and J 6 bases short, with 18 bases between. The CDR3 loop reads CASKSGGSVAGELFF. The DNA for the CDR3 is TGTGCCAGCAAATCCGGGGGTTCGGTGGCCGGGGAGCTGTTTTTT.

This clone appeared a few times. The CDR3 DNA is TGTGCCAGCAGCGTGACAGCGAGCTCCTACGAGCAGTACTTC. Translated: CASSVTASSYEQYF. The rearrangement uses TRBV9 and TRBJ2-7, with D tentatively TRBD1 (5 bases). CDR3 size: 14 residues. Germline V gene lookup returns CDR1 SGDLS and CDR2 YYNGEE. With 2 bases removed from V and 0 bases from J, the gap between germline ends came to 9 bases. Looking up the rest from reference TRBV9 and TRBJ2-7 gives the full variable domain: DSGVTQTPKHLITATGQRVTLRCSPRSGDLSVYWYQQSLDQGLQFLIQYYNGEERAKGNILERFSAQQFPDLHSELNLSSLELGDSALYFCASSVTASSYEQYFGPGTRLTVT.

The chain links TRBV2 to TRBJ2-2; TRBD2 is a possible D gene (7 bases). The CDR3 loop spans 17 amino acids. Looked up from germline, CDR1 is SNHLY and CDR2 is FYNNEI. The ends were cut back, 8 bases at V and 1 base at J, with 20 bases in the middle. Here the CDR3 reads CASVEGGTLLNTGELFF. The CDR3, as DNA: TGTGCCAGCGTGGAGGGAGGGACACTCCTGAACACCGGGGAGCTGTTTTTT.

The genes are TRBV4-2 and TRBJ2-5; 14 positions agree with TRBD2. This CDR3 contains 17 residues. Germline CDR1 reads LGHNA; CDR2 reads YNFKEQ. The V and J ends lost 0 bases and 5 bases, in that order; junction bases with no gene match: 5. This CDR3 is CASSQDGGTSGSETQYF. In DNA form, the CDR3 reads TGTGCCAGCAGCCAAGATGGGGGGACTAGCGGGAGCGAGACCCAGTACTTC.

The chain carries TRBV25-1 and TRBJ2-7; 8 bases agree with TRBD1. V was pared by 4 bases and J by 5 bases, with 13 bases of the junction left unmatched. Germline V gene sequence: CDR1 MGHDK, CDR2 SYGVNS. The CDR3 spans 16 residues. CDR3 sequence: CASSGPGGATTNEQYF. CDR3 bases: TGTGCCAGCAGTGGGCCAGGGGGCGCTACCACGAACGAGCAGTACTTC.

This clone was detected only a few times. The rearrangement uses TRBV5-6 and TRBJ2-6; D unclear. The germline gives CDR1 SGHDT, CDR2 YYEEEE. CDR3 length: 14 amino acids. Deletions cut 2 bases from V and 2 bases from J, with 5 bases between. In DNA, the CDR3 is TGTGCCAGCAGCTTCCCGGCTGGGGCCAACGTCCTGACTTTC. Translating it yields CASSFPAGANVLTF.

The chain combines TRBV28 with TRBJ1-5, with a possible D match to TRBD1 (5 bases). This CDR3 has 17 residues. Between the trimmed V and J ends, which lost 1 base and 0 bases, there was a span of 13 bases. CDR1 is MDHEN, CDR2 SYDVKM, per germline. CDR3 region: CASSLLWTSYSNQPQHF. The CDR3 DNA sequence: TGTGCCAGCAGTTTATTATGGACATCTTATAGCAATCAGCCCCAGCATTTT.

V and J are TRBV11-2 and TRBJ2-7; no reliable D call. The CDR3 contains 12 residues. The V gene's germline CDR1 is SGHAT and CDR2 FQNNGV. V dropped 5 bases and J dropped 5 bases, with 10 bases sitting between them. As DNA, the CDR3 is TGTGCCAGCAGCCCCCAGGCAAACGAGCAGTACTTC. Its translation is CASSPQANEQYF. The full variable domain, its missing parts supplied by reference TRBV11-2 and TRBJ2-7, is EAGVAQSPRYKIIEKRQSVAFWCNPISGHATLYWYQQILGQGPKLLIQFQNNGVVDDSQLPKDRFSAERLKGVDSTLKIQPAKLEDSAVYLCASSPQANEQYFGPGTRLTVT.

The chain links TRBV7-9 to TRBJ2-1, with 10 bases that match TRBD2. The CDR3 is 15 amino acids. The junction had 5 bases not matched to a gene; V was cut back by 7 bases and J by 2 bases. Germline lookup yields CDR1 SEHNR and CDR2 FQNEAQ (reference sequence). CDR3 residues: CASIISGRAYNEQFF. CDR3 nucleotides: TGTGCCAGCATCATAAGCGGGAGGGCCTACAATGAGCAGTTCTTC.

The chain couples TRBV21-1 to TRBJ2-5; the table assigns TRBD2, which was not confirmed against the DNA. TRBV21-1 is designated a pseudogene. This CDR3 is built from 16 residues. CDR3 sequence reads: CASSKAGGGEGETQYF. The CDR3 DNA sequence: TGTGCCAGCAGCAAAGCTGGGGGCGGGGAGGGAGAGACCCAGTACTTC.

The V gene is TRBV2, the J gene TRBJ2-5; 8 nucleotides match TRBD1. Germline V CDR1 and CDR2: SNHLY, FYNNEI. The CDR3 has 14 amino acids. V was pared by 5 bases and J by 5 bases, with 7 bases of the junction left unmatched. CDR3 sequence reads: CASSSRTGSETQYF. The DNA for the CDR3 is TGTGCCAGCAGTTCCAGGACAGGGTCCGAGACCCAGTACTTC.

The CDR3: CASSLESAGGLNEQFF. As DNA, the CDR3 is TGCGCCAGCAGCTTGGAAAGTGCGGGAGGCCTCAATGAGCAGTTCTTC. This chain connects TRBV5-1 to TRBJ2-1; TRBD2 matches at 8 bases. The CDR3 covers 16 residues. Germline V CDR1 and CDR2: SGHRS, YFSETQ. The ends lost 0 bases at V and 6 bases at J; junction bases unmatched: 8.